One T cell receptor (beta chain) is described in this entry. This specimen belongs to a study of CD8+ T cells in alopecia areata. Per the germline V gene, CDR1 is SNHLY and CDR2 is FYNNEI. This CDR3 is 13 amino acids long. V trimming: 1 base; J trimming: 4 bases; junction bases outside the gene matches: 0. Isolated RNA was reverse transcribed into cDNA used as the sequencing template. The table came from immunoSEQ multiplex PCR; TCRdb's copy has only in-frame clones and leaves some out. The data show about 150,000 clones, 50% to 65% seen once. Sequencing input: CD4+ T cells sorted from blood. The chain couples TRBV2 to TRBJ1-2; TRBD1 agrees at 7 bases. The receptor was isolated from a human donor in good health. CDR3 protein: CASSEGTGYGYTF. The CDR3 DNA reads as TGTGCCAGCAGTGAAGGGACAGGCTATGGCTACACCTTC.